Detailed here is one T cell receptor (beta chain). Assay used: immunoSEQ multiplex PCR; TCRdb lists only in-frame clones, some missing. The sample gives about 510,000 clones, 90% to 96% of which show up once; roughly 0.06% is in the top ten. The data originate from a study of shared clonotypes between healthy human individuals. Study as a whole: Per-donor plates numbered three CD4 naive, three CD4 memory, two CD8 naive and one CD8 memory.

Trimming cost V 8 bases and J 5 bases, with 13 bases left between them. The CDR3 extends over 12 amino acids. Germline assignment: CDR1 MNHEY and CDR2 SMNVEV (reference sequence). CD45RA-negative memory and CD45RA+ naive subsets were split from the CD4+ cells. The sequenced sample was naive CD4+ T cells sorted from blood. Documented subset: CD45RA+ positively selected. The chain links TRBV27 to TRBJ2-7; D ambiguous. The TCR sequence derives from a young woman in good health. CDR3 residues: CASGTSAHEQYF. The DNA of the CDR3 is TGTGCCAGCGGAACCTCGGCACACGAGCAGTACTTC.